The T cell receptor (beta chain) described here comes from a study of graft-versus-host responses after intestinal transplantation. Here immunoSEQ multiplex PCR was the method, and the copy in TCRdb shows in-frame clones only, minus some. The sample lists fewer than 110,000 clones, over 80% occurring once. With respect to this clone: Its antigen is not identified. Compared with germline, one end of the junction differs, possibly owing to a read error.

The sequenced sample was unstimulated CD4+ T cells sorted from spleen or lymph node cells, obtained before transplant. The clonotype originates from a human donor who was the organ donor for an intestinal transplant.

The CDR3 DNA reads TGTGCCGGTAGGGGGGCAGGTGGCTACACCTTC. Protein: CAGRGAGGYTF. The V gene is TRBV19, the J gene TRBJ1-2; weak D call: TRBD1 (6 bases). In germline, CDR1 is LNHDA, CDR2 SQIVND (reference sequence). The CDR3 runs to 11 residues.